These 18 T cell receptor beta chains were sequenced from one sample in a study of vaccination and CD4 T cells after COVID-19. These receptors' antigens are unknown. Noted treatment: approximately 9-day PBMC culture with coronavirus spike peptide pools or control peptides (ViraFEST assay). Once obtained from cultured CD4+ T cells, the DNA was sequenced using the Oncomine TCR Beta short-read assay. TCRdb independently ran MiXCR on the PCR reads; one entry per CDR3 protein. The data show about 21,000 distinct CDR3 sequences, 55% seen once. Sequencing was done on a sample of CD4+ T cells from blood, cultured in vitro. The receptors come from a human donor who had recovered from COVID-19.

V usage is TRBV29-1 and J usage is TRBJ1-2; 7 bases match TRBD1. Looked up from germline, CDR1 is SQVTM and CDR2 is ANQGSEA. The CDR3 length is 12 residues. Trimming took 6 bases from V and 4 from J; bases not matched to a gene: 5. CDR3 in DNA: TGCAGCGTAAACAGGGGCCCCTATGGCTACACCTTC. Translated, it gives CSVNRGPYGYTF.

The chain employs TRBV6-1 and TRBJ1-6, with D tentatively TRBD1 (5 bases). Per germline, CDR1 MNHNS and CDR2 SASEGT. The length of the CDR3 is 12 residues. The germline V and J ends were trimmed by 6 bases and 15 bases, with 15 bases remaining between them. CDR3 in amino acids: CASSTGFSDLHF. In DNA, the CDR3 is TGTGCCAGCAGCACAGGTTTCTCCGACCTCCACTTT.

This clonotype was seen only a few times. The chain carries TRBV20-1 and TRBJ2-6; 7 bases line up with TRBD1. This CDR3 contains 14 residues. The V gene's germline CDR1 is DFQATT and CDR2 SNEGSKA (reference sequence). Trimming at V came to 5 bases and at J to 2 bases, leaving 3 bases not matched to a gene. The CDR3 DNA follows: TGCAGTGCTGCAAGGGGGCCTGGGGCCAACGTCCTGACTTTC. It specifies CSAARGPGANVLTF.

This sequence joins TRBV6-1 and TRBJ1-1, with D unresolved. The CDR3 sequence is 15 residues long. The ends were cut back, 6 bases at V and 1 base at J, with 15 bases in the middle. Germline CDR1 reads MNHNS; CDR2 reads SASEGT. Here the CDR3 DNA reads TGTGCCAGCAGGAAAAAGGGAACGGGGAACACTGAAGCTTTCTTT. Translating it yields CASRKKGTGNTEAFF.

The chain uses TRBV11-3 and TRBJ2-3; 9 bases match TRBD2. This CDR3 is built from 16 residues. The germline gives CDR1 SGHNT, CDR2 YENEEA. Germline trimming cut 1 base from V and 2 bases from J; bases unmatched to any gene: 4. The CDR3 sequence: CASSLGLAGITDTQYF. CDR3 coding DNA: TGTGCCAGCAGCTTAGGCCTAGCGGGGATCACAGATACGCAGTATTTT.

V and J are TRBV20-1 and TRBJ2-1; 7 nucleotides line up with TRBD2. This CDR3 has 16 amino acids. V was pared by 0 bases and J by 3 bases, with 8 bases of the junction left unmatched. CDR1 and CDR2 (germline): DFQATT, SNEGSKA (reference sequence). The chain's CDR3 is CSARDGAGTIYNEQFF. Written as DNA, the CDR3 is TGCAGTGCTAGAGATGGAGCGGGAACCATCTACAATGAGCAGTTCTTC.

J is TRBJ1-2 and V is TRBV9; D is perhaps TRBD1 (5 bases). Germline CDR1 and CDR2: SGDLS and YYNGEE. Trimming left V 4 bases short and J 4 bases short, with 17 bases between. This CDR3 comprises 15 residues. CDR3 sequence reads: CASSPTGTFSYGYTF. CDR3 in DNA: TGTGCCAGCAGCCCAACCGGGACGTTCAGCTATGGCTACACCTTC.

This rearrangement joins TRBV20-1 to TRBJ1-4; tentative D call: TRBD1 (5 bases). The CDR3 covers 15 residues. Germline lookup yields CDR1 DFQATT and CDR2 SNEGSKA (reference sequence). V was trimmed by 6 bases and J by 0 bases, leaving 14 bases between them. CDR3 loop: CSATDGQTTNEKLFF. CDR3 nucleotides: TGCAGTGCCACGGATGGACAAACAACTAATGAAAAACTGTTTTTT.

The rearrangement uses TRBV7-8 and TRBJ2-2; D is undetermined. The length of the CDR3 is 19 residues. Germline CDR1 reads SGHVS; CDR2 reads FQNEAQ. V was clipped by 6 bases and J by 2 bases, with 25 bases between them. The CDR3 here is CASSPNYRSATKNTGELFF. Here the CDR3 DNA reads TGTGCCAGCAGTCCGAACTACAGATCTGCCACAAAAAACACCGGGGAGCTGTTTTTT.

The chain couples TRBV7-9 to TRBJ2-3; 11 nucleotides agree with TRBD1. J gave up 4 bases and V 6 bases, and 6 bases lay outside the gene matches. Per the germline V gene, CDR1 is SEHNR and CDR2 is FQNEAQ (reference sequence). This CDR3 comprises 15 residues. For the CDR3, the DNA is TGTGCCAGCAGAAAGGACAGGGGGCGCGCAGATACGCAGTATTTT. Translating it yields CASRKDRGRADTQYF.

The chain is built from TRBV11-2 and TRBJ1-1; a weak D match, TRBD1 (5 bases). Trimming pared 5 bases from V and 2 bases from J, leaving 15 bases between. Germline-derived CDR1 and CDR2 are SGHAT and FQNNGV. This CDR3 spans 15 amino acids. The CDR3 loop is CASSRGLGGNTEAFF. In DNA form, the CDR3 reads TGTGCCAGCAGCCGCGGGTTGGGGGGAAACACTGAAGCTTTCTTT.

The chain has TRBV15 and TRBJ2-3; D not resolved. V shed 2 bases and J shed 5 bases, with 5 bases lying between them. Germline loops: CDR1 LNHNV, CDR2 YYDKDF (reference sequence). The CDR3 is made up of 12 amino acids. The CDR3 here is CATSRTEDTQYF. The DNA of the CDR3 is TGTGCCACCAGCAGAACCGAAGATACGCAGTATTTT.

This sequence joins TRBV27 and TRBJ2-1; tentatively, D is TRBD2 (6 bases). Trimming took 6 bases from V and 0 from J, leaving 9 bases between them. This CDR3 has 14 residues. Germline loops: CDR1 MNHEY, CDR2 SMNVEV (reference sequence). DNA for the CDR3: TGTGCCAGCAGCGTCGGGAGCTCCTACAATGAGCAGTTCTTC. Translation: CASSVGSSYNEQFF.

This clonotype was seen a few times. V is TRBV2 and J is TRBJ1-5, with 9 nucleotides matching TRBD1. This CDR3 comprises 15 residues. The V and J ends lost 8 bases and 0 bases, in that order; junction bases with no gene match: 5. CDR1 and CDR2 (germline): SNHLY, FYNNEI. For the CDR3, the DNA is TGTGCCAGCTGTTGGGGACAGGGTAGCAATCAGCCCCAGCATTTT. It translates to CASCWGQGSNQPQHF.

This clonotype was counted between two and nine times. The genes are TRBV24-1 and TRBJ2-1; TRBD1 agrees at 12 bases. Germline trimming cut 3 bases from V and 10 bases from J; bases unmatched to any gene: 6. This CDR3 contains 15 residues. The germline V gene encodes CDR1 KGHDR and CDR2 SFDVKD. CDR3 nucleotide sequence: TGTGCCACCAGTGATGGGGGACAGGGGGCGAGGGAGCAGTTCTTC. Protein sequence: CATSDGGQGAREQFF.

The chain employs TRBV12-3 or TRBV12-4 and TRBJ2-1, with 8 bases fitting TRBD2. V lost 3 bases to trimming and J lost 3 bases; unmatched junction nucleotides: 4. The CDR3 extends over 15 amino acids. The CDR3 here is CASSFRRGVYNEQFF. For the CDR3, the DNA is TGTGCCAGCAGTTTCCGGCGGGGGGTCTACAATGAGCAGTTCTTC.

The V call is TRBV24-1, the J call TRBJ1-5; 9 bases agree with TRBD1. Germline CDR1 reads KGHDR; CDR2 reads SFDVKD. V shed 4 bases and J 4 bases; nucleotides not matched to a gene: 4. This CDR3 is 15 amino acids long. This CDR3 is CATSEPGQGNQPQHF. The CDR3 bases are TGTGCCACCAGTGAACCAGGACAGGGGAATCAGCCCCAGCATTTT.

The V call is TRBV7-2, the J call TRBJ2-6, with unresolved D. The CDR3 contains 16 residues. The V end was cut by 6 bases, the J end by 0 bases, with 12 bases between. CDR1 SGHTA and CDR2 FQGNSA come from the germline V gene. For the CDR3, the DNA is TGTGCCAGCAGTCCACCACTTTTCTCTGGGGCCAACGTCCTGACTTTC. Translation: CASSPPLFSGANVLTF.